A single sample gave rise to the 27 T cell receptor beta chains below, sequenced in a study of T cell responses to AZD1222 COVID-19 vaccine. Assay used: immunoSEQ multiplex PCR; TCRdb lists only in-frame clones, some missing. The sample shows 75,000 to 100,000 clones, more than 70% of them seen only once. The material was peripheral blood, obtained on day 0 of AZD1222 vaccination. The receptors derive from an adult in good health.

This chain connects TRBV19 to TRBJ1-1; possibly TRBD1 for D (6 bases). Trimming left V 2 bases short and J 5 bases short, with 15 bases between. This CDR3 is 15 amino acids long. CDR1 and CDR2 from the germline V gene are LNHDA and SQIVND (reference sequence). The CDR3 sequence is CASSIIQGRWTEAFF. DNA of the CDR3: TGTGCCAGTAGTATAATACAGGGTCGTTGGACTGAAGCTTTCTTT.

The rearrangement uses TRBV27 and TRBJ1-6; possibly TRBD1 for D (5 bases). Looked up from germline, CDR1 is MNHEY and CDR2 is SMNVEV (reference sequence). CDR3 length equals 13 residues. Trimming took off 5 bases at V and 10 bases at J, with 12 bases between the two ends. The CDR3 region is CASSPWGVSPLHF. The CDR3 coding sequence is TGTGCCAGCAGTCCCTGGGGGGTGTCACCCCTCCACTTT.

The rearrangement links TRBV6-5 to TRBJ2-1; 9 bases line up with TRBD1. Unmatched junction bases numbered 9, after V lost 6 bases and J lost 6 bases. CDR3 length: 15 residues. CDR1 is MNHEY, CDR2 SVGAGI, per germline. The CDR3: CASRGSGQGGNEQFF. CDR3 sequence (DNA): TGTGCCAGCAGGGGCTCGGGACAGGGAGGCAATGAGCAGTTCTTC.

The V and J genes are TRBV30 and TRBJ2-5, with 7 bases aligning to TRBD1. The CDR3 is 13 amino acids. V trimming: 1 base; J trimming: 1 base; junction bases outside the gene matches: 0. From germline, CDR1 is GTSNPN and CDR2 SVGIG (reference sequence). The CDR3 DNA reads as TGTGCCTGGAGTGGGGACAGCCAAGAGACCCAGTACTTC. Residues: CAWSGDSQETQYF.

The chain carries TRBV5-1 and TRBJ1-1; D is uncertain. Between the trimmed V and J ends, which lost 0 bases and 13 bases, there was a span of 13 bases. This CDR3 is built from 12 residues. Per germline, CDR1 SGHRS and CDR2 YFSETQ. As DNA, the CDR3 is TGCGCCAGCAGCTTGGCGTCCGGGCCGGGTTTCTTT. Its translation is CASSLASGPGFF.

This chain joins TRBV7-8 and TRBJ1-2; no reliable D call. Trimming left V 2 bases short and J 4 bases short, with 11 bases between. Germline V gene lookup returns CDR1 SGHVS and CDR2 FQNEAQ. This CDR3 spans 14 amino acids. The CDR3 spells CASSLMTTTYGYTF. CDR3 nucleotides: TGTGCCAGCAGCTTAATGACAACCACCTATGGCTACACCTTC.

The gene calls are TRBV6-5 and TRBJ1-5; D is ambiguous. Trimming took off 6 bases at V and 4 bases at J, with 13 bases between the two ends. Germline V lookup: CDR1 MNHEY, CDR2 SVGAGI. This CDR3 has 14 amino acids. CDR3: CASRRKGENQPQHF. The CDR3, as DNA: TGTGCCAGCAGGCGGAAGGGCGAGAATCAGCCCCAGCATTTT.

The chain has TRBV20-1 and TRBJ1-1; weak D call: TRBD1 (5 bases). V lost 3 bases to trimming and J lost 7 bases, with 9 bases between them. Per germline, CDR1 DFQATT and CDR2 SNEGSKA (reference sequence). The CDR3 consists of 11 residues. The CDR3 loop is CSASTGGEAFF. The CDR3 region has the DNA TGCAGTGCTAGCACTGGGGGTGAAGCTTTCTTT.

The chain uses TRBV27 and TRBJ1-4; D ambiguous. CDR1 is MNHEY and CDR2 is SMNVEV in the germline V gene (reference sequence). The CDR3 loop spans 15 amino acids. Trimming left V 3 bases short and J 7 bases short, with 15 bases between. CDR3 sequence (DNA): TGTGCCAGCAGTTTCCGAGTACCCGCGGGTGAAAAACTGTTTTTT. Its translation: CASSFRVPAGEKLFF.

The chain has TRBV11-2 and TRBJ2-5; maybe TRBD2 (7 bases). The CDR3 has 14 residues. Germline loops: CDR1 SGHAT, CDR2 FQNNGV. The V end lost 3 bases, the J end lost 5 bases, and 13 bases lay between the germline ends. The CDR3 DNA sequence: TGTGCCAGCAGCTTCGGGGGGCGCCGGGAGACCCAGTACTTC. Protein: CASSFGGRRETQYF.

About this clone: Different DNA sequences within this sample yield the same CDR3. This chain connects TRBV19 to TRBJ1-5; no clear D. Trimming pared 1 base from V and 1 base from J, leaving 8 bases between. Germline V gene data show CDR1 as LNHDA and CDR2 as SQIVND (reference sequence). The CDR3 runs 15 residues. The CDR3 coding sequence is TGTGCCAGTAGTATAGCGGGAGCCAGCAATCAGCCCCAGCATTTT. It specifies CASSIAGASNQPQHF.

The count of this clone is one. The V gene is TRBV30, the J gene TRBJ2-2; 8 nucleotides line up with TRBD1. V was clipped by 2 bases and J by 6 bases; unmatched bases: 5. Germline V gene data show CDR1 as GTSNPN and CDR2 as SVGIG (reference sequence). This CDR3 is 14 amino acids long. This chain's CDR3 is CAWSRRRGPGELFF. CDR3 DNA sequence: TGTGCCTGGAGTCGTCGCAGGGGGCCCGGGGAGCTGTTTTTT.

This clone occurred once. The genes are TRBV18 and TRBJ2-7; 9 bases fit TRBD1. The CDR3 has 15 residues. The junction had 3 bases not matched to a gene; V was cut back by 3 bases and J by 0 bases. CDR1 is KGHSH and CDR2 is LQKENI in the germline V gene. Here the CDR3 reads CASSPGTGTSYEQYF. In nucleotides, the CDR3 is TGTGCCAGCTCACCCGGGACAGGGACCTCCTACGAGCAGTACTTC.

The chain joins TRBV2 to TRBJ2-1, with TRBD1 identical over 7 bases. J was trimmed by 12 bases and V by 6 bases; bases with no gene match: 14. Germline V gives CDR1 SNHLY, CDR2 FYNNEI. The CDR3 spans 14 residues. The CDR3 nucleotides read TGTGCCAGCAGCGCCCCCCTGCGGCGGACAGGGCAGTTCTTC. This translates into CASSAPLRRTGQFF.

The CDR3 DNA is TGTGCCAGCAGCATCGGACAGGGGGCGGGAGAGCAGTACTTC. Translation gives CASSIGQGAGEQYF. The chain is built from TRBV5-6 and TRBJ2-7; 11 nucleotides align to TRBD1. The CDR3 length is 14 residues. Germline loops: CDR1 SGHDT, CDR2 YYEEEE. The trim removed 4 bases at V and 7 bases at J, leaving 7 bases unmatched.

This chain's CDR3 is CASTGRIGNQPQHF. CDR3 sequence (DNA): TGTGCCAGCACGGGAAGAATTGGGAATCAGCCCCAGCATTTT. The chain uses TRBV6-5 and TRBJ1-5, with unresolved D. Trimming removed 7 bases from V and 4 bases from J, with 14 bases in between. CDR1 and CDR2 (germline): MNHEY, SVGAGI. This CDR3 has 14 amino acids.

The chain carries TRBV27 and TRBJ2-6, with D unclear. CDR1 and CDR2 (germline): MNHEY, SMNVEV (reference sequence). Trimming stripped 2 bases from V and 4 bases from J, with 3 bases between. The CDR3 is made up of 13 amino acids. CDR3 region: CASSLTGANVLTF. The DNA for the CDR3 is TGTGCCAGCAGTTTAACGGGGGCCAACGTCCTGACTTTC.

V usage is TRBV4-3 and J usage is TRBJ2-6; no clear D gene. Trimming removed 1 base from V and 3 bases from J, with 7 bases in between. This CDR3 region has 15 residues. Germline values: CDR1 LGHNA, CDR2 YSLEER. The CDR3 spells CASSQVRDGANVLTF. In DNA form, the CDR3 reads TGCGCCAGCAGCCAAGTAAGGGATGGGGCCAACGTCCTGACTTTC.

The chain has TRBV20-1 and TRBJ1-2; possible D gene TRBD1, 5 bases. Germline V gene data show CDR1 as DFQATT and CDR2 as SNEGSKA (reference sequence). V was shortened by 7 bases and J by 4 bases, with 10 bases between the two germline ends. The CDR3 consists of 11 residues. The CDR3 is CSDTGGYGYTF. The CDR3 nucleotides are TGCAGTGATACAGGTGGCTATGGCTACACCTTC.

The rearrangement joins TRBV19 to TRBJ1-1; a weak D match, TRBD1 (5 bases). Germline V gene data show CDR1 as LNHDA and CDR2 as SQIVND (reference sequence). The CDR3 covers 14 residues. V was pared by 5 bases and J by 1 base, with 11 bases between. DNA of the CDR3: TGTGCCAGTAGTTTCGGGACGACGAACACTGAAGCTTTCTTT. Amino acids: CASSFGTTNTEAFF.

V and J are TRBV14 and TRBJ2-3; 8 bases map to TRBD1. The trim removed 5 bases at V and 1 base at J, leaving 8 bases unmatched. Germline V gives CDR1 SGHDN, CDR2 FVKESK. The CDR3 length is 16 residues. The CDR3 DNA follows: TGTGCCAGCAGCAGCCGACTGACAGGGGGCACAGATACGCAGTATTTT. Amino acid sequence: CASSSRLTGGTDTQYF.

The chain carries TRBV19 and TRBJ1-6; no definite D call. The CDR3 has 13 amino acids. V was clipped by 3 bases and J by 10 bases, with 10 bases between them. CDR1 is LNHDA and CDR2 is SQIVND in the germline V gene (reference sequence). For the CDR3, the DNA is TGTGCCAGTAGTATTCACGGGAACTCACCCCTCCACTTT. Protein: CASSIHGNSPLHF. Full variable domain (rest looked up from reference TRBV19 and TRBJ1-6): DGGITQSPKYLFRKEGQNVTLSCEQNLNHDAMYWYRQDPGQGLRLIYYSQIVNDFQKGDIAEGYSVSREKKESFPLTVTSAQKNPTAFYLCASSIHGNSPLHFGNGTRLTVT.

In DNA form, the CDR3 reads TGTGCCAGCAGTGAAATCGCCAGACCCAATCAGCCCCAGCATTTT. This translates into CASSEIARPNQPQHF. The chain combines TRBV6-1 with TRBJ1-5; D is unclear. The CDR3 contains 15 residues. CDR1 and CDR2 from the germline V gene are MNHNS and SASEGT. Trimming took 2 bases from V and 3 from J, leaving 11 bases between them.

This rearrangement joins TRBV15 to TRBJ2-2, with no clear D. CDR1 LNHNV and CDR2 YYDKDF come from the germline V gene (reference sequence). The V end lost 0 bases, the J end lost 7 bases, and 9 bases lay between the germline ends. This CDR3 is 14 amino acids long. DNA of the CDR3: TGTGCCACCAGCAGAGATCTAGTAGGCGGGGAGCTGTTTTTT. This translates into CATSRDLVGGELFF.

This CDR3 is CASRDTGTDGGYTF. DNA for the CDR3: TGTGCCAGCAGGGATACCGGGACAGATGGTGGCTACACCTTC. The gene calls are TRBV2 and TRBJ1-2; 7 bases are a match to TRBD1. The CDR3 has 14 residues. Germline V gives CDR1 SNHLY, CDR2 FYNNEI. The J segment lost 7 bases and the V segment lost 6 bases, leaving 11 bases of the junction unmatched.

The gene calls are TRBV6-1 and TRBJ2-4; D ambiguous. The CDR3 runs to 12 residues. V was shortened by 3 bases and J by 6 bases, with 6 bases between the two germline ends. Looked up from germline, CDR1 is MNHNS and CDR2 is SASEGT. CDR3 residues: CASSDARNIQYF. Written as DNA, the CDR3 is TGTGCCAGCAGTGACGCCCGAAACATTCAGTACTTC.

This chain connects TRBV9 to TRBJ1-3; D ambiguous. Per germline, CDR1 SGDLS and CDR2 YYNGEE. The length of the CDR3 is 15 residues. Trimming cost V 1 base and J 3 bases, with 11 bases left between them. CDR3 sequence: CASSVLDGYGNTIYF. The CDR3 DNA reads TGTGCCAGCAGCGTATTGGACGGCTATGGAAACACCATATATTTT.